This TCR beta chain came from a study of cytomegalovirus exposure and HLA in healthy donors. This CDR3 has 21 residues. This clone was counted a single time. Primers for the PCR totalled 60 Vbeta and 13 Jbeta. Some clones are missing from TCRdb's copy, which holds only in-frame ones; the method was immunoSEQ multiplex PCR. The sample includes about 130,000 clones, about 76% of them seen just once. The chain couples TRBV21-1 to TRBJ1-6; the table names TRBD1, a call not compared with the DNA. TRBV21-1 is a pseudogene segment. The sequence was collected from a man younger than 30 in good health and CMV-seronegative. The sequenced material came from PBMCs. CDR3 bases: TGTGCCAGCAGCAAAGTGAGGTCCTCCGATAGCCAGCGCAGGGGCAATTCACCCCTCCACTTT. Translation gives CASSKVRSSDSQRRGNSPLHF.